Shown below are 12 T cell receptor beta chains from a single sample sequenced in a study of Graves' ophthalmopathy and Graves' hyperthyroidism. The study amplified TCR beta CDR3 regions using RNA transcripts. Amplification began with first-round RT-PCR using HTBI primers, then second-round multiplex PCR was performed. One entry per CDR3 protein results from TCRdb running MiXCR on the multiplex PCR reads. The sample includes fewer than 650,000 distinct CDR3 sequences, approximately 22% of them seen just once. The sample consisted of peripheral blood. Receptors originate from a young woman with stable Graves' hyperthyroidism. Some clones in this sample may be carry-over from other donors' samples.

This clonotype appeared many times. The rearrangement joins TRBV11-2 to TRBJ2-7; TRBD1 matches at 12 bases. CDR3 length equals 15 residues. Trimming cost V 3 bases and J 5 bases; bases outside gene matches: 5. CDR1 SGHAT and CDR2 FQNNGV come from the germline V gene. This CDR3 reads CASSFRDRGRDEQYF. CDR3 nucleotides: TGTGCCAGCAGCTTCCGGGACAGGGGGCGAGACGAGCAGTACTTC.

This clonotype was found many times. The chain couples TRBV20-1 to TRBJ1-2; the D gene is possibly TRBD1 (6 bases). CDR3 length: 12 amino acids. V dropped 6 bases and J dropped 4 bases, with 12 bases sitting between them. The V gene's germline CDR1 is DFQATT and CDR2 SNEGSKA (reference sequence). The CDR3 region is CSAITGTYGYTF. DNA of the CDR3: TGCAGTGCAATTACAGGGACCTATGGCTACACCTTC.

This clonotype was detected many times. The V gene is TRBV9, the J gene TRBJ2-5; 16 bases are a match to TRBD2. J lost 4 bases, V lost 0 bases, and 12 bases had no gene match. This CDR3 has 20 amino acids. The germline V gene has CDR1 SGDLS and CDR2 YYNGEE. This CDR3 is CASSVDPGTSGGAVRETQYF. The CDR3 DNA reads as TGTGCCAGCAGCGTAGATCCCGGGACTAGCGGGGGGGCCGTGAGAGAGACCCAGTACTTC.

This clonotype was detected only a few times. This chain links TRBV2 with TRBJ2-5; 9 bases match TRBD2. The CDR3 is made up of 15 amino acids. Germline V gives CDR1 SNHLY, CDR2 FYNNEI. V shed 4 bases, J shed 2 bases, and the junction held 5 bases outside the gene matches. Here the CDR3 reads CASSGGSGGQETQYF. In DNA form, the CDR3 reads TGTGCCAGCAGTGGGGGTAGCGGGGGTCAAGAGACCCAGTACTTC.

At least ten counts were recorded for this clonotype. The chain carries TRBV6-1 and TRBJ1-1; no firm D call. CDR1 is MNHNS and CDR2 is SASEGT in the germline V gene. V lost 7 bases and J lost 3, with 12 bases in between. The CDR3 consists of 13 residues. CDR3 sequence (DNA): TGTGCCAGCAAGGATGACGGGTACACTGAAGCTTTCTTT. Amino acid sequence: CASKDDGYTEAFF.

This chain uses TRBV12-3 or TRBV12-4 with TRBJ2-5; D might be TRBD1 or TRBD2, each matching 5 bases. The CDR3 runs to 14 residues. V lost 7 bases to trimming and J lost 4 bases, with 16 bases between them. The CDR3 nucleotides read TGTGCCAGCACCGAGGGGAGAGCTGGAGAGACCCAGTACTTC. Translated: CASTEGRAGETQYF.

V gene TRBV19 combines with J gene TRBJ2-5, with 10 bases lining up with TRBD1. V shed 6 bases, J shed 7 bases, and the junction held 2 bases outside the gene matches. This CDR3 has 12 amino acids. CDR1 and CDR2 (germline): LNHDA, SQIVND (reference sequence). This CDR3 reads CASRTGGSTQYF. CDR3 sequence (DNA): TGTGCCAGTAGGACAGGGGGCTCGACCCAGTACTTC. The full variable domain, rest sourced from reference TRBV19 and TRBJ2-5, is DGGITQSPKYLFRKEGQNVTLSCEQNLNHDAMYWYRQDPGQGLRLIYYSQIVNDFQKGDIAEGYSVSREKKESFPLTVTSAQKNPTAFYLCASRTGGSTQYFGPGTRLLVL.

This clonotype was picked up many times. J is TRBJ1-3 and V is TRBV5-1, with unresolved D. The V end was cut by 0 bases, the J end by 1 base, with 14 bases between. Germline CDR1 and CDR2: SGHRS and YFSETQ. The CDR3 consists of 17 residues. CDR3 sequence (DNA): TGCGCCAGCAGCTTGGAGGGTCGGGTTACTTCTGGAAACACCATATATTTT. Translation: CASSLEGRVTSGNTIYF.

This clonotype was detected a few times. The chain employs TRBV11-1 and TRBJ1-1, with 12 bases aligning to TRBD1. This CDR3 has 16 residues. The ends lost 2 bases at V and 1 base at J; junction bases unmatched: 2. Germline V gene data show CDR1 as SGHAT and CDR2 as FQDESV (reference sequence). CDR3 sequence: CASSLLGQGANTEAFF. As DNA, the CDR3 is TGTGCCAGCAGCTTATTGGGACAGGGGGCGAACACTGAAGCTTTCTTT.

The sample holds many counts of this clonotype. J is TRBJ1-5 and V is TRBV20-1; a weak D match, TRBD1 (5 bases). The length of the CDR3 is 14 residues. The V and J ends lost 1 base and 5 bases respectively, with 12 bases between them. Germline values: CDR1 DFQATT, CDR2 SNEGSKA (reference sequence). CDR3 residues: CSARGSGTYQPQHF. Here the CDR3 DNA reads TGCAGTGCTAGAGGCTCAGGGACCTATCAGCCCCAGCATTTT.

This clonotype was observed many times. The chain uses TRBV18 and TRBJ2-5, with 9 bases fitting TRBD2. Germline V CDR1 and CDR2: KGHSH, LQKENI. V was clipped by 2 bases and J by 1 base; unmatched bases: 2. The length of the CDR3 is 15 residues. The CDR3 DNA reads as TGTGCCAGCTCACCATCACTAGCGGGCCAAGAGACCCAGTACTTC. Translating gives CASSPSLAGQETQYF.

The V and J genes are TRBV6-2 or TRBV6-3 and TRBJ2-6; D may be TRBD1 (6 bases). CDR1 and CDR2 (germline): MNHEY, SVGEGT. V dropped 2 bases and J dropped 0 bases, with 23 bases sitting between them. The length of the CDR3 is 21 residues. CDR3 amino acids: CASSYPTWATGTSSGANVLTF. CDR3 nucleotides: TGTGCCAGCAGTTACCCCACTTGGGCCACAGGGACAAGCTCTGGGGCCAACGTCCTGACTTTC.